This T cell receptor beta chain originates from a study of shared clonotypes between healthy human individuals. Study-wide background: The plates for each donor numbered three CD4 naive, three CD4 memory, two CD8 naive and one CD8 memory. Findings of the study overall: Approximately 4.6% of naive CD4 clonotypes were common to a handful of donors.

The CDR3 contains 17 residues. In germline, CDR1 is MGHRA, CDR2 YSYEKL. V was trimmed by 6 bases and J by 1 base, leaving 18 bases between them. Researchers ran the assay at a deep level. Per the original data handling: ImmunoSEQ output held junction-only sequences without quality scores, so filtering differed. Assay: immunoSEQ multiplex PCR; the TCRdb copy retains only in-frame clones and omits some. V, J and clone size reflect that table, while D and trimming were determined from the DNA. The data show 1,500,000 or so clones, roughly 98.5% seen once. As concerns this clone: The antigen remains unidentified.

V is TRBV4-1 and J is TRBJ1-4; D gene uncertain. Sequenced: naive CD4+ T cells sorted from blood. Subset specified: CD45RA+ positively selected. The source is a man younger than 45 in good health. The CDR3 is CASRHRLTLGTNEKLFF. The CDR3 coding sequence is TGCGCCAGCAGACATAGACTCACCCTAGGAACTAATGAAAAACTGTTTTTT.